This TCR beta chain stems from a study of blood T cell repertoires in COVID-19. Study information: Collection of acute and convalescent COVID-19 samples took place in the United States, Italy and Spain. T cells, B-cell-depleted T cells, or PBMCs supplied cDNA or gDNA.

This CDR3 has 14 amino acids. V lost 5 bases and J lost 6, with 17 bases in between. The germline gives CDR1 LNHDA, CDR2 SQIVND (reference sequence). This clone ranks as medium-sized. Per the authors' pipeline: It was from reference gene primer amplification that nucleated cell counts were estimated. Produced via immunoSEQ multiplex PCR; TCRdb's table is partial and in-frame only. For V, J and clone size, that table is used; D and trimming come from the DNA. The sample lists about 86,000 clones; 87% were seen once. The receptor was derived from a human donor in a cohort sampled during active COVID-19. Sequencing used peripheral blood. This chain links TRBV19 with TRBJ2-7, with D possibly TRBD2 on 6 matching bases. Here the CDR3 reads CASSQTSSTREQYF. Written as DNA, the CDR3 is TGTGCCAGTAGTCAGACTAGTTCAACACGCGAGCAGTACTTC.